This TCR beta chain was profiled in a study of T cells in Graves' hyperthyroidism and ophthalmopathy. Overall study results and limits: Researchers report that a 13 V-J model separated ophthalmopathy from stable hyperthyroidism. Expanded thyroid clonotypes (above 0.001) were mostly also found in blood.

The CDR3 runs 13 residues. Germline loops: CDR1 KGHDR, CDR2 SFDVKD. About this clonotype: What it binds is not known. Its ends do not fully match the called genes, so a read error is possible.

There were TCR beta CDR3 regions amplified from RNA transcripts. HTBI primers were the set used in a first-round RT-PCR of the TCR CDR3. MiXCR, applied by TCRdb to the multiplex PCR reads, yields one record per CDR3 protein. The repertoire holds 40,000 to 55,000 distinct CDR3 sequences, with more than 40% as singletons. Stable Graves' hyperthyroidism meant no ophthalmopathy progression within 18 months. Hyperthyroidism in the patients, aged 18 to 65, was newly diagnosed and under 2 months in duration. The rearrangement joins TRBV24-1 to TRBJ1-2, with 8 bases that match TRBD1. The material sequenced was peripheral blood or thyroid tissue (not recorded which). This receptor was identified in a woman in her forties or fifties with Graves' hyperthyroidism. The CDR3 DNA follows: TGTGCCAGCAGTTACGGACAGGGTTATGGCTACACCTTC. Translated, it gives CASSYGQGYGYTF.